This entry lists 18 T cell receptor beta chains sequenced from one sample in a study of spatial heterogeneity in lung cancer. One entry per CDR3 protein results from TCRdb running MiXCR on the 5' RACE reads. The repertoire includes roughly 10,000 distinct CDR3 sequences, roughly 5.1% of them detected once, and 25% to 30% sits in the top ten. Time point reported: sample taken at primary tumor resection. Unsorted whole RNA of tumor, nontumor lung or frozen PBMC was sequenced. Sequencing was performed on PBMCs, taken at surgery. The receptors here all came from a male donor with early-stage non-small cell lung cancer.

In this sample, this clonotype turned up a few times. This rearrangement joins TRBV28 to TRBJ2-1, with TRBD2 matching 13 bases. Germline-derived CDR1 and CDR2 are MDHEN and SYDVKM. The V gene end was trimmed by 6 bases and the J gene end by 8 bases; junction bases not matched to a gene: 7. This CDR3 has 15 residues. The CDR3 loop reads CASRTTSGRAYEQFF. In DNA form, the CDR3 reads TGTGCCAGCAGGACTACTAGCGGGAGGGCCTATGAGCAGTTCTTC.

In this sample, this clonotype is medium-sized. The chain employs TRBV4-3 and TRBJ1-3; D is possibly TRBD1 (5 bases). CDR1 LGHNA and CDR2 YSLEER come from the germline V gene. The ends were cut back, 1 base at V and 0 bases at J, with 10 bases in the middle. The CDR3 consists of 16 residues. The CDR3 nucleotides are TGCGCCAGCAGCCAAGGGCCGGGGCGCTCTGGAAACACCATATATTTT. This sequence encodes CASSQGPGRSGNTIYF.

This clonotype is categorized as medium-sized (0.01 to 0.1%). The rearrangement links TRBV3-1 to TRBJ2-4; D is uncertain. Trimming took off 0 bases at V and 0 bases at J, with 9 bases between the two ends. The germline V gene has CDR1 LGHDT and CDR2 YNNKEL (reference sequence). The CDR3 spans 16 residues. CDR3 bases: TGTGCCAGCAGCCAAGATGCGGAACTAGCCAAAAACATTCAGTACTTC. Amino acid sequence: CASSQDAELAKNIQYF.

This CDR3 is CASSPTGSPSYEQYF. Here the CDR3 DNA reads TGCGCCAGCAGCCCGACAGGGTCCCCTTCCTACGAGCAGTACTTC. This chain links TRBV5-1 with TRBJ2-7; TRBD1 agrees at 7 bases. The CDR3 runs 15 residues. The germline gives CDR1 SGHRS, CDR2 YFSETQ. Trimming cost V 4 bases and J 1 base; bases outside gene matches: 8.

This clonotype is labeled as medium-sized. This chain connects TRBV3-1 to TRBJ2-7; 12 nucleotides line up with TRBD2. CDR3 size: 13 residues. The germline CDR1 and CDR2 sequences are LGHDT and YNNKEL (reference sequence). Trimming removed 4 bases from V and 10 bases from J; junction bases left unmatched: 5. The CDR3, as DNA: TGTGCCAGCAGCCCCAGACTAGCGGGAGTTCAGTACTTC. Protein sequence: CASSPRLAGVQYF.

Relative to its sample, this clonotype is large. This rearrangement joins TRBV9 to TRBJ2-7; TRBD2 aligns across 10 bases. The CDR3 spans 18 residues. V trimming: 1 base; J trimming: 3 bases; junction bases outside the gene matches: 13. CDR1 is SGDLS and CDR2 is YYNGEE in the germline V gene. The CDR3, as DNA: TGTGCCAGCAGCGTATTTAAAGCGGGAGGGGGTCCTTTCTACGAGCAGTACTTC. It encodes CASSVFKAGGGPFYEQYF.

In its sample, this clonotype ranks as medium-sized. This chain links TRBV15 with TRBJ2-3; TRBD2 matches 7 bases. Germline lookup yields CDR1 LNHNV and CDR2 YYDKDF (reference sequence). V was pared by 0 bases and J by 2 bases, with 5 bases of the junction left unmatched. The CDR3 extends over 16 amino acids. The CDR3 nucleotides read TGTGCCACCAGCAGAGATCGTCTAGCGGTCACAGATACGCAGTATTTT. Translated: CATSRDRLAVTDTQYF.

This clonotype has more than one count but fewer than ten. The chain employs TRBV28 and TRBJ1-1, with D possibly matching TRBD1 (6 bases). There are 14 residues in the CDR3. V lost 4 bases and J 5 bases, leaving 14 bases between the germline ends. Germline loops: CDR1 MDHEN, CDR2 SYDVKM. For the CDR3, the DNA is TGTGCCAGCAGTTCCCCCAGGGGCCTAACTGAAGCTTTCTTT. Translating it yields CASSSPRGLTEAFF. The full variable domain, rest sourced from reference TRBV28 and TRBJ1-1, is DVKVTQSSRYLVKRTGEKVFLECVQDMDHENMFWYRQDPGLGLRLIYFSYDVKMKEKGDIPEGYSVSREKKERFSLILESASTNQTSMYLCASSSPRGLTEAFFGQGTRLTVV.

This clonotype was recorded many times. This chain uses TRBV18 with TRBJ2-1; D may correspond to TRBD1 or TRBD2 (5 bases each). The CDR3 contains 16 residues. CDR1 and CDR2 (germline): KGHSH, LQKENI. V shed 5 bases and J shed 4 bases, with 18 bases lying between them. The CDR3 region has the DNA TGTGCCAGCTCAGGCACAGGAGGACCAGAATACAATGAGCAGTTCTTC. Amino acid sequence: CASSGTGGPEYNEQFF.

This clonotype is medium-sized in the sample. The chain is built from TRBV12-3 or TRBV12-4 and TRBJ2-7; 13 bases agree with TRBD2. Trimming at V came to 5 bases and at J to 2 bases, leaving 3 bases not matched to a gene. This CDR3 is built from 15 residues. The chain's CDR3 is CASSLGLAGTYEQYF. The CDR3 DNA is TGTGCCAGCAGTCTGGGACTAGCGGGGACCTACGAGCAGTACTTC.

This clonotype was recorded a few times. This chain links TRBV2 with TRBJ2-1; TRBD2 matches at 12 bases. CDR3 size: 13 residues. Germline CDR1 is SNHLY and CDR2 is FYNNEI. V dropped 2 bases and J dropped 11; count of bases not matched to a gene: 1. The CDR3 spells CASSELAGGKQFF. The CDR3 DNA reads TGTGCCAGCAGTGAACTAGCGGGGGGGAAGCAGTTCTTC.

Many counts were recorded for this clonotype. The V call is TRBV29-1, the J call TRBJ1-1, with 7 bases that match TRBD1. Germline values: CDR1 SQVTM, CDR2 ANQGSEA. The CDR3 runs to 13 residues. After removal of 5 bases from V and 1 base from J, the junction contained 4 bases not matched to a gene. The CDR3, as DNA: TGCAGCGTTATGGGACAGCGGAACACTGAAGCTTTCTTT. It translates to CSVMGQRNTEAFF.

This clonotype occurred many times. The CDR3 DNA reads TGTGCCAGCTCACCACGAAGTGCGGGGGCGAAAGATACGCAGTATTTT. Protein sequence: CASSPRSAGAKDTQYF. This chain joins TRBV18 and TRBJ2-3; TRBD2 is a possible D gene (7 bases). V lost 1 base and J 5 bases, leaving 16 bases between the germline ends. Per germline, CDR1 KGHSH and CDR2 LQKENI. CDR3 length equals 16 residues.

This clonotype was found many times. CDR3 loop: CASSLTGYEQYF. In DNA, the CDR3 is TGCGCCAGCAGTTTGACAGGGTACGAGCAGTACTTC. The V call is TRBV5-1, the J call TRBJ2-7; 7 bases line up with TRBD1. With 5 bases clipped from V and 4 bases from J, the junction kept 3 bases outside the gene matches. Germline V gene sequence: CDR1 SGHRS, CDR2 YFSETQ. This CDR3 comprises 12 residues.

This chain links TRBV28 with TRBJ2-7; unclear D gene. The germline V and J ends were trimmed by 7 bases and 2 bases, with 9 bases remaining between them. Germline V gene data show CDR1 as MDHEN and CDR2 as SYDVKM. This CDR3 is 12 amino acids long. CDR3 nucleotide sequence: TGTGCCAGCACCGGCGGACCCTACGAGCAGTACTTC. Its translation: CASTGGPYEQYF.

Many counts were recorded for this clonotype. The V and J genes are TRBV6-5 and TRBJ2-5; D uncertain. With 5 bases removed from V and 2 bases from J, the gap between germline ends came to 15 bases. The length of the CDR3 is 15 residues. Looked up from germline, CDR1 is MNHEY and CDR2 is SVGAGI. The CDR3 DNA reads as TGTGCCAGCAGTCGGCGTGATTCAGCGCAAGAGACCCAGTACTTC. Encoded protein: CASSRRDSAQETQYF.

Note on this clonotype: A clone one base away is much larger, so this may be a read error. The rearrangement links TRBV2 to TRBJ2-3; D possibly matches TRBD1 or TRBD2 (6 bases each). Looked up from germline, CDR1 is SNHLY and CDR2 is FYNNEI. CDR3 size: 14 residues. The CDR3 bases are TGTGTCAGCAAGGGGGATGGGGGGCCAGATACGCAGTATTTT. The encoded protein is CVSKGDGGPDTQYF.

This clonotype is judged medium-sized (0.01 to 0.1%). Written as DNA, the CDR3 is TGCAGTGCTAGAGATAGTCAGGGGGCGCCGAATACCTACGAGCAGTACTTC. Translated, it gives CSARDSQGAPNTYEQYF. The chain is built from TRBV20-1 and TRBJ2-7; 8 nucleotides match TRBD1. The CDR3 has 17 residues. V lost 0 bases and J lost 2; bases outside the gene matches: 12. In germline, CDR1 is DFQATT, CDR2 SNEGSKA (reference sequence).